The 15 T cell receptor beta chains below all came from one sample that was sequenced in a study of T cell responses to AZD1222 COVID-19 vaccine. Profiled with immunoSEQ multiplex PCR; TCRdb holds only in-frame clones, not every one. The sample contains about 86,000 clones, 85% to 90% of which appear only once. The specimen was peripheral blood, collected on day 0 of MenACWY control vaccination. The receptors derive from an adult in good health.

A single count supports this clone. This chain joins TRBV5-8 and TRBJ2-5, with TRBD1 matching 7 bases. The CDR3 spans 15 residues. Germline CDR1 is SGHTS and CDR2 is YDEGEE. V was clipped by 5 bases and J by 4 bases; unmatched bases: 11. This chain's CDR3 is CASRPTGKGSETQYF. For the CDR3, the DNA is TGTGCCAGCAGGCCGACAGGGAAGGGGTCAGAGACCCAGTACTTC.

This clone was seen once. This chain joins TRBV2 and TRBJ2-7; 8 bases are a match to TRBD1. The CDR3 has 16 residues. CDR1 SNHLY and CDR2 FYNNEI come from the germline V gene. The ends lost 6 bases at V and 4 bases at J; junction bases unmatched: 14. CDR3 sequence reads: CASSADVAGGWYEQYF. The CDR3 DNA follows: TGTGCCAGCAGCGCCGATGTGGCAGGGGGCTGGTACGAGCAGTACTTC.

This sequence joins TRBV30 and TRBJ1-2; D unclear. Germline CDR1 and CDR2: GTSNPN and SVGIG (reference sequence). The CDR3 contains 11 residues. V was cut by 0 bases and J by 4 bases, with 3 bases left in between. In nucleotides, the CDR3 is TGTGCCTGGAGTGTTATCTATGGCTACACCTTC. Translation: CAWSVIYGYTF.

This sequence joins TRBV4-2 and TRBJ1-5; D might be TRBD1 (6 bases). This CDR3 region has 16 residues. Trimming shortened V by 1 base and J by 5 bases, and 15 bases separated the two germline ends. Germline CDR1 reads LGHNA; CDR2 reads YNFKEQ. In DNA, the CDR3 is TGTGCCAGCAGCCAAGGTTCAGGGGCTAGGGATCAGCCCCAGCATTTT. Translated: CASSQGSGARDQPQHF.

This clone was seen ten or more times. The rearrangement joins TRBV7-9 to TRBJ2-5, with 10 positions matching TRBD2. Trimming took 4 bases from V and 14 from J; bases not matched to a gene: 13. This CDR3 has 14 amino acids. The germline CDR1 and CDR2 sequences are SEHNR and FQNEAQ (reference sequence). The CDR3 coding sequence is TGTGCCAGCAGCTCCGGGACTAGCGACGCGGATTTCTACTTC. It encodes CASSSGTSDADFYF.

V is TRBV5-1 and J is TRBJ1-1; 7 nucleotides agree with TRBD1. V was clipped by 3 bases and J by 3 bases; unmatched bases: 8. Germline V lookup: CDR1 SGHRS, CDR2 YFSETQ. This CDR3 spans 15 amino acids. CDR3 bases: TGCGCCAGCAGCTGGGGGACAGCGAGTTACACTGAAGCTTTCTTT. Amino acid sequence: CASSWGTASYTEAFF.

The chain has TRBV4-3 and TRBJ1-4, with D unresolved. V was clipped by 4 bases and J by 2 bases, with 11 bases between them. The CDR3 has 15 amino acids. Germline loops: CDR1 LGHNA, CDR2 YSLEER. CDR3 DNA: TGCGCCAGCAGCCGGGGAGGGAAGACTAATGAAAAACTGTTTTTT. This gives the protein CASSRGGKTNEKLFF.

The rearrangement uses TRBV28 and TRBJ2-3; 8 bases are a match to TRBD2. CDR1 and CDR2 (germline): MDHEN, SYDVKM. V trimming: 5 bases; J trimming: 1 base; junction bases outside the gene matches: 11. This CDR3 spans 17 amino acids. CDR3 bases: TGTGCCAGCAGTCCCTCCTTCGAGCGGGGGCGCACAGATACGCAGTATTTT. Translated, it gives CASSPSFERGRTDTQYF.

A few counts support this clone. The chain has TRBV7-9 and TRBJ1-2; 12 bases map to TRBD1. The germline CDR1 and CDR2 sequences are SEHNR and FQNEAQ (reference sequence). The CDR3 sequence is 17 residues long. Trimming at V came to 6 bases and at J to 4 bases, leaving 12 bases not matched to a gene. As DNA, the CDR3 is TGTGCCAGCAGTCCCGGGACAGGGGGCTATTGGGGCTATGGCTACACCTTC. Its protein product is CASSPGTGGYWGYGYTF.

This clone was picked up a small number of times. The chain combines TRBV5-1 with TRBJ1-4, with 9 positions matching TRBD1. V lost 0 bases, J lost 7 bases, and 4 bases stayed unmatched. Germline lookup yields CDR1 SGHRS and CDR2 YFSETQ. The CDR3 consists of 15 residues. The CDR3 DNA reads TGCGCCAGCAGCTTGGAGGGACAGGGCGGTGAAAAACTGTTTTTT. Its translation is CASSLEGQGGEKLFF.

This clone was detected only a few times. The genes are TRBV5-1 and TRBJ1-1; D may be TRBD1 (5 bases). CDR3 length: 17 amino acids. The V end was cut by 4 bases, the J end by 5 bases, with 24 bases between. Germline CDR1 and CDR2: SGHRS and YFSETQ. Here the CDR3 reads CASSRLDSGIGKTEAFF. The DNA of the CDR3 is TGCGCCAGCAGCAGACTAGACAGTGGAATTGGGAAAACTGAAGCTTTCTTT. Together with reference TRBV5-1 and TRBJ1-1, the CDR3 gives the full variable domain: KAGVTQTPRYLIKTRGQQVTLSCSPISGHRSVSWYQQTPGQGLQFLFEYFSETQRNKGNFPGRFSGRQFSNSRSEMNVSTLELGDSALYLCASSRLDSGIGKTEAFFGQGTRLTVV.

The CDR3: CASSGVGLAEVSGANVLTF. CDR3 DNA sequence: TGTGCCAGCAGTGGGGTAGGACTAGCGGAGGTCTCTGGGGCCAACGTCCTGACTTTC. V and J are TRBV6-1 and TRBJ2-6; TRBD2 agrees at 10 bases. From germline, CDR1 is MNHNS and CDR2 SASEGT. The CDR3 length is 19 residues. The trim removed 4 bases at V and 0 bases at J, leaving 9 bases unmatched.

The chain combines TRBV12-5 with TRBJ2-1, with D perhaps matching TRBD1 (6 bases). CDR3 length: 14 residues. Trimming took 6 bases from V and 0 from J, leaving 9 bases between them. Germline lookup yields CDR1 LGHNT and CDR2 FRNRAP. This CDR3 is CASGSTGSYNEQFF. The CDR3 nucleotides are TGTGCTAGTGGCTCGACAGGCTCCTACAATGAGCAGTTCTTC.

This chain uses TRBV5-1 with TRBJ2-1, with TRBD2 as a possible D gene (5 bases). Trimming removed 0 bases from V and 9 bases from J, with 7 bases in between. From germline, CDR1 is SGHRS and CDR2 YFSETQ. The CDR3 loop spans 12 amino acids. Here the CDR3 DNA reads TGCGCCAGCAGCTTGGCGGAGGCTGAGCAGTTCTTC. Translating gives CASSLAEAEQFF.

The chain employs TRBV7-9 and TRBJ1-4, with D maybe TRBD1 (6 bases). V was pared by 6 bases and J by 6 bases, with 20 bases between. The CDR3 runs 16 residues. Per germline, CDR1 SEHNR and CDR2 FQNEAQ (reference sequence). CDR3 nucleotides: TGTGCCAGCAGGCCCCGACAGGTAGAGGGGGATGAAAAACTGTTTTTT. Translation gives CASRPRQVEGDEKLFF.